This T cell receptor beta chain is from a study of T cell changes during pregnancy in multiple sclerosis. The germline gives CDR1 ENHRY, CDR2 SYGVKD. Trimming cost V 8 bases and J 5 bases, with 12 bases left between them. The CDR3 extends over 12 amino acids. This clone occurred a few times. Assay used: immunoSEQ multiplex PCR; TCRdb lists only in-frame clones, some missing. The sample yields 100,000 or so clones, roughly nine tenths seen once. The origin of this receptor is a female donor with multiple sclerosis, enrolled in a pregnancy study. The sequencing used peripheral blood, collected after pregnancy. This rearrangement joins TRBV10-3 to TRBJ2-5; D call uncertain. The CDR3 DNA follows: TGTGCCATCGGAGACCCTTGGGAGACCCAGTACTTC. Protein product: CAIGDPWETQYF.